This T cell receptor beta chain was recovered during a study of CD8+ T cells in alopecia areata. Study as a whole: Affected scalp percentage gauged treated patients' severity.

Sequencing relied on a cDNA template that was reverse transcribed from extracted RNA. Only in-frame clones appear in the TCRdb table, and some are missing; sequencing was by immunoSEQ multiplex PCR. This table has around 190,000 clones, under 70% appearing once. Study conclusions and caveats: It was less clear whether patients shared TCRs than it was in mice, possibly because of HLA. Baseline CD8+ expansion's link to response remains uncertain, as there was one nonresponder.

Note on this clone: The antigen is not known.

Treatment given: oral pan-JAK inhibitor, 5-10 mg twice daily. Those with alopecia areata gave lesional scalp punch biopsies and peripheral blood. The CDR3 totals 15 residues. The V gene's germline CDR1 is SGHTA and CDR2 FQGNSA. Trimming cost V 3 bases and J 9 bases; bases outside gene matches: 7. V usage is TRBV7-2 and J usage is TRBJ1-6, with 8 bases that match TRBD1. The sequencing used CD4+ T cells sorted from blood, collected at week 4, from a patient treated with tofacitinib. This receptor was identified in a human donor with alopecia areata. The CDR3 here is CASSFNPGTGSPLHF. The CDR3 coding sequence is TGTGCCAGCAGCTTTAACCCGGGGACAGGTTCACCCCTCCACTTT.